This T cell receptor (beta chain) was captured in a study of T cell responses to AZD1222 COVID-19 vaccine. This table comes from immunoSEQ multiplex PCR, and its TCRdb copy is limited to in-frame clones, with some not included. Of fewer than 50,000 clones listed, roughly 80% are singletons. A note on this clone: What it recognizes is unknown.

CDR1 and CDR2 from the germline V gene are LNHDA and SQIVND (reference sequence). V lost 7 bases, J lost 4 bases, and 9 bases stayed unmatched. This CDR3 comprises 15 residues. General study findings and limits: Seropositivity was recorded at baseline in only six AZD1222 recipients. Scientists sampled the repertoires only once the peak T cell response had passed.

Sequencing used peripheral blood, obtained on day 0 of AZD1222 vaccination. This TCR was sampled from an adult in good health. This chain uses TRBV19 with TRBJ2-2; 7 bases are a match to TRBD1. The CDR3 DNA sequence: TGTGCCAGTAAATCAACAGGGGTAGGCACCGGGGAGCTGTTTTTT. Protein: CASKSTGVGTGELFF.